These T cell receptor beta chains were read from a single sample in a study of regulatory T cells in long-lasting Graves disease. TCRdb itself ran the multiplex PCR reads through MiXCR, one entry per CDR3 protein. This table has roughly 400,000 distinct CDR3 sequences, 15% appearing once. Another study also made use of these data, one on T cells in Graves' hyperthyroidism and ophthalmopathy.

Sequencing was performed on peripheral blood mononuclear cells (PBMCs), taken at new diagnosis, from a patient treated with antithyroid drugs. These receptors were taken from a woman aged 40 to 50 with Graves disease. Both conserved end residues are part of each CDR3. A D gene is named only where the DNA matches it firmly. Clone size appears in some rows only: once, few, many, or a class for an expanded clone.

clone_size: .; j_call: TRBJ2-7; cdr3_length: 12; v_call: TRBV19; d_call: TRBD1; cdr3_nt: TGTGCCAGTAGTGGACAGGGATACGAGCATTACTTC; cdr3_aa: CASSGQGYEHYF
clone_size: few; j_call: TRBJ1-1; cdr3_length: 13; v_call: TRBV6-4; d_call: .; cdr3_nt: TGTGCCAGCAGTGCCACAGAAACGGGGAGGCCTTTCTTT; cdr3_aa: CASSATETGRPFF
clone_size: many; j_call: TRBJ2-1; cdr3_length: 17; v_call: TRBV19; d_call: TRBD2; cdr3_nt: TGTGCCAGTAGTCCCCTTCCCCTAGCGGAAATGTACAATGAGCAGTTCTTC; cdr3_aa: CASSPLPLAEMYNEQFF
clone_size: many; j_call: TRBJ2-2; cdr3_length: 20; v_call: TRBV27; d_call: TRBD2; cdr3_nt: TGTGCCAGCAGCCTTGATCCGGGACTAGCGGGAGGGTTAGGTACCGGGGAGCTGTTTTTT; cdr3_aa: CASSLDPGLAGGLGTGELFF
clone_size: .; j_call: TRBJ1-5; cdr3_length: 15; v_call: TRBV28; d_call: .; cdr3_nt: TGTGCCAGCAGTTTTCTCGACAGCAGCAATCAGCCCCAGCATTTT; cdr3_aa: CASSFLDSSNQPQHF
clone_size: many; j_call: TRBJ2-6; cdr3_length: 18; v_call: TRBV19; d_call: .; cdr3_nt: TGTGCCAGTAGCGAAACCGGACAGCCCAGCTCTGGGGCCAACGTCCTGACTTTC; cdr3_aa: CASSETGQPSSGANVLTF
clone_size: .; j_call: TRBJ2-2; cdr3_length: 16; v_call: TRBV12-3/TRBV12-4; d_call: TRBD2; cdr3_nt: TGTGCCAACAGACCGGGGACGGGAGGGCCTTCCGGGGAGCTGTTTTTT; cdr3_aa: CANRPGTGGPSGELFF
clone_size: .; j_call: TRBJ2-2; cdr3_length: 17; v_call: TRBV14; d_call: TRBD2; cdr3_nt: TGTGCCAGCAGCCAATTACAGCGGGGGCAAAACACCGGGGAGCTGTTTTTT; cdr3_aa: CASSQLQRGQNTGELFF
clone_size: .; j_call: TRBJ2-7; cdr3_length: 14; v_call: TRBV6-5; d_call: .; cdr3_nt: TGTGCCAGCAGTTACTATGGCCCCTCCTACGAGCAGTACTTC; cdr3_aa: CASSYYGPSYEQYF
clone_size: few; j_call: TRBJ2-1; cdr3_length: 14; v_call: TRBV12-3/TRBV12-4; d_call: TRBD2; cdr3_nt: TGTGCCAGCTCGCTGGGACTAGTTAGATCTGAGCAGTTCTTC; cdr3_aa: CASSLGLVRSEQFF
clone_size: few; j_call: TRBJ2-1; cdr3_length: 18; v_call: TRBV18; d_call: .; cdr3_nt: TGTGCCAGCTCACCGAACCAATATCGGGCGACGGGGGACAATGAGCAGTTCTTC; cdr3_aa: CASSPNQYRATGDNEQFF
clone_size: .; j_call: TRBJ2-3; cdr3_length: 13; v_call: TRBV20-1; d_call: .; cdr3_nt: TGCAGTGCTAGAGAGACGGTGGCAGATACGCAGTATTTT; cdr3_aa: CSARETVADTQYF
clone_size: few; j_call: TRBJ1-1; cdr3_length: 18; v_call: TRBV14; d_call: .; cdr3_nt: TGTGCCAGCAGCCAAGATCTCGCCAGCCGTATTGTGAACACTGAAGCTTTCTTT; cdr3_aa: CASSQDLASRIVNTEAFF
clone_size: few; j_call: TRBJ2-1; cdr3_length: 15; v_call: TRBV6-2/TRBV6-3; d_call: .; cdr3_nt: TGTGCCAGCAGCCCCTTGGGGGGCTCCTACAATGAGCAGTTCTTC; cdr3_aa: CASSPLGGSYNEQFF
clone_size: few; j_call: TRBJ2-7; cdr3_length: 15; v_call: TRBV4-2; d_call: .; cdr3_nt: TGTGCCAGCAGCCAAGATCCTCCAGGCTCCTACGAGCAGTACTTC; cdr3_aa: CASSQDPPGSYEQYF
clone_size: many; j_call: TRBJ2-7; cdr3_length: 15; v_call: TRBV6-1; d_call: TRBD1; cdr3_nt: TGTGCCAGCAGTGAGTGGACAGGGAGCTCCTACGAGCAGTACTTC; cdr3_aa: CASSEWTGSSYEQYF
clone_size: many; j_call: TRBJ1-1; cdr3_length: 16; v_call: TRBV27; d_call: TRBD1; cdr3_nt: TGTGCCAGCAGTTTATTGGGACAGGGGAGACTACCTGAAGCTTTCTTT; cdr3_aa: CASSLLGQGRLPEAFF
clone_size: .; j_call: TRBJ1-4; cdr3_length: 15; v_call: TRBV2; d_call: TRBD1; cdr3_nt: TGTGCCAGCAGTGAGATTGGGACAGACAATGAAAAACTGTTTTTT; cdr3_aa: CASSEIGTDNEKLFF
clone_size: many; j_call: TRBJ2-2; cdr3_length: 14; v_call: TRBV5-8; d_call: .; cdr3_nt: TGTGCCAGCAGCTTGGGGACCCTTGCTGGGGAGCTGTTTTTT; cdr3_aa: CASSLGTLAGELFF
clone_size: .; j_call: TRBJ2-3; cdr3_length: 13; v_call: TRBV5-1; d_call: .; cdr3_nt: TGCGCCAGCAGCTTTGGGGGTGCAGATACGCAGTATTTT; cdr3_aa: CASSFGGADTQYF
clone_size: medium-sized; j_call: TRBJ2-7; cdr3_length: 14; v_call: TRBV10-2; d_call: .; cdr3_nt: TGCGCCAGCAGCCAGGCGGGCAGGATCCACGAGCAGTACTTC; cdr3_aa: CASSQAGRIHEQYF
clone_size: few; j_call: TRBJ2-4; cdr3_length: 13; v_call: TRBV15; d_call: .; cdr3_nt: TGTGCCACCAGCACCCCAGGGAAAAACATTCAGTACTTC; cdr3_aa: CATSTPGKNIQYF
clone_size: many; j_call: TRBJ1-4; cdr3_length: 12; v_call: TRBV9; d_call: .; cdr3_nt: TGTGCCAGCAGCGGGGGGGGAGAAAAACTGTTTTTT; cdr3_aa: CASSGGGEKLFF
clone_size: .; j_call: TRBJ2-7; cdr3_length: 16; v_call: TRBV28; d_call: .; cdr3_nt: TGTGCCAGCAGTTCGATCGGGGCTAGCGCTTCCTACGAGCAGTACTTC; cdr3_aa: CASSSIGASASYEQYF
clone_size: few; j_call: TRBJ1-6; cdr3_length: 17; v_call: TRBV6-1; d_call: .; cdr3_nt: TGTGCCAGCAATACGGGGGGCAGGGGCCCTTTTAATTCACCCCTCCACTTT; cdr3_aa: CASNTGGRGPFNSPLHF
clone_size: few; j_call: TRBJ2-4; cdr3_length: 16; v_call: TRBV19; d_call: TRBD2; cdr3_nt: TGTGCCAGTAGTGGGGTCCACGCGGGGGTCAAAAACATTCAGTACTTC; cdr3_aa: CASSGVHAGVKNIQYF
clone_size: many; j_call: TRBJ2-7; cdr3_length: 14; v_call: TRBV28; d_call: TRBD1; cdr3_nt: TGTGCCAGCAGTTTAAGGGACAGGGACTACGAGCAGTACTTC; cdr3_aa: CASSLRDRDYEQYF
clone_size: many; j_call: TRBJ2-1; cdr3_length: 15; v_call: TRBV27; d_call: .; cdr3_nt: TGTGCCAGCAGTTTATCTGGCGGGCACTACAATGAGCAGTTCTTC; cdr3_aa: CASSLSGGHYNEQFF
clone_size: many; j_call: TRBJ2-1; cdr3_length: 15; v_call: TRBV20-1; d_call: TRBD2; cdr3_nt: TGCAGTGCTAGAACCGGGACTAGCGGGAACAATGAGCAGTTCTTC; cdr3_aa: CSARTGTSGNNEQFF
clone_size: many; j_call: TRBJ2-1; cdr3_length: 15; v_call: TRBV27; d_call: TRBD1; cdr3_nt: TGTGCCAGCAGTTTACCTCGGACAGGGAACAATGAGCAGTTCTTC; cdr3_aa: CASSLPRTGNNEQFF
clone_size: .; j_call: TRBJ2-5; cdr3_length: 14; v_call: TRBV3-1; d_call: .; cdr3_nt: TGTGCCAGCAGCCAAGAGTTAGCGGAAGAGACCCAGTACTTC; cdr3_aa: CASSQELAEETQYF
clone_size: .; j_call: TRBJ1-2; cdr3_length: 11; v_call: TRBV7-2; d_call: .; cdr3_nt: TGTGCCAGCAAGCCACTTACGGGCTACACCTTC; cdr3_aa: CASKPLTGYTF
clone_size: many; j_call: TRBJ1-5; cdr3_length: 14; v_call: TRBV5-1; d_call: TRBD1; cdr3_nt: TGCGCCAGCAGTTTAACAGGGGGCAATCAGCCCCAGCATTTT; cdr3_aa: CASSLTGGNQPQHF
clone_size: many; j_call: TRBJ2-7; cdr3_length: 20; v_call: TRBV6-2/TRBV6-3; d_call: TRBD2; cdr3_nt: TGTGCCAGCAGTTACGAGAAAAGGGGACTAGCGGGAAGGTCCAACTACGAGCAGTACTTC; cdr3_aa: CASSYEKRGLAGRSNYEQYF
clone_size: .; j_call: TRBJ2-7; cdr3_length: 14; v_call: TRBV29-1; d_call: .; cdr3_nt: TGCAGCGTTCTGGACAGTAACGACTCCTACGAGCAGTACTTC; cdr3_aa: CSVLDSNDSYEQYF
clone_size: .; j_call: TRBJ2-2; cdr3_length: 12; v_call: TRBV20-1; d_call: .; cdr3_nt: TGCAGTGCTAGACAACCAACCGGGGAGCTGTTTTTT; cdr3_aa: CSARQPTGELFF
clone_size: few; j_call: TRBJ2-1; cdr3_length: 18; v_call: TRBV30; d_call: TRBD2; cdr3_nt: TGTGCCTGGAGTGAGGAACTAGCGGGGGTTTCCCTCTACAATGAGCAGTTCTTC; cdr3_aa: CAWSEELAGVSLYNEQFF
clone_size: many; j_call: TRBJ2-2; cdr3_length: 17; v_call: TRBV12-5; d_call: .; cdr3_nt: TGTGCTAGTGGTTTGGTACGGAGGACACTAGGCTCCGGGGAGCTGTTTTTT; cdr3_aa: CASGLVRRTLGSGELFF
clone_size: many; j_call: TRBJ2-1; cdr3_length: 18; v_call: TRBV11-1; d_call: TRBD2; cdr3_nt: TGTGCCAGCAGCTTTCTCTTTGGGGAGCGGGACTCCTACAATGAGCAGTTCTTC; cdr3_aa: CASSFLFGERDSYNEQFF
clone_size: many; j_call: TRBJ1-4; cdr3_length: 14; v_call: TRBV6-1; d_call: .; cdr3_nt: TGTGCCAGCAATAGTAGGCGTGGTGATGAAAAACTGTTTTTT; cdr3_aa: CASNSRRGDEKLFF